What follows describes a single T cell receptor (beta chain). Its antigen is unknown. To determine HCMV serostatus, a commercial ELISA kit was used to detect HCMV-specific IgG in serum. Ficoll density gradient centrifugation was used to isolate peripheral blood mononuclear cells from blood. The data stem from a study of T cells expressing NK-cell markers (dated by TCRdb to between 2020 and 2021). Some background on the complete study: In sorted CD3+CD56+NKG2C+, CD3+CD56+NKG2C- and CD3+CD56-NKG2C+ T-cell subsets from 8 or 9 donors, TCR beta-chain repertoires were profiled. Of the eight sequenced donors, seven were found to be HCMV-seropositive and one was found to be HCMV-seronegative. Illumina HiSeq 2000/2500, MiSeq or NextSeq was used to sequence libraries as 2 x 150 bp reads. Randomly selected healthy volunteers, three men and five women, were used as the eight sequenced donors. Points the paper makes about the study in general: For five or six donors, the dominant CD3+CD56+NKG2C+ clonotypes were among the top 10 CD8+ clonotypes and accounted for roughly 1.0-8% of CD8+ T cells. Those dominant clonotypes were again the most abundant among CD3+CD56-NKG2C+ cells in a few donors, at about 25-60.1%. It remained unclear whether the expanded NKG2C-expressing T cell clones were specific for HCMV antigens.

The CDR3 holds 15 amino acids from the cysteine to the phenylalanine. There is no recorded DNA. The CDR1 and CDR2 encoded by the germline V gene (reference sequence) are SEHNR and FQNEAQ. The instrument given in TCRdb is Illumina HiSeq 2000. TCR beta cDNA libraries were prepared using 5'RACE template switching, which introduced a universal primer site and unique molecular identifiers. cDNA synthesis was primed from the TCR beta constant segment, followed by two successive PCR amplification steps. Per the authors' processing: MIGEC handled demultiplexing of the reads and grouping by UMI, while MiTCR was used to assemble and quantify clonotypes. Only TCR cDNA sequences supported by at least two reads were kept to exclude erroneous sequences. The tcR package was used for downstream repertoire analysis, and clonotypes were matched across fractions by CDR3 nucleotide sequence plus V segment. VDJmatch was used to annotate antigen specificity against VDJdb, with one amino acid substitution allowed in CDR3. With the reads reprocessed by TCRdb, a single entry stands for each CDR3 protein sequence and no DNA is reported. TCRdb, not the original authors, processed these V and J calls. Per the sample table, the count is approximately 150,000 distinct CDR3 sequences. 12% of the sample is in the top ten clones.

This sequence was found in a man between 18 and 29 years old in good health. Donor details come from another sample of the same person, matched by shared clones. The sequence is built from TRBV7-9 and TRBJ2-1. Sequences were obtained from blood T cells: a sorted CD56 or NKG2C T cell subset, CD4+ or CD8+ T cells, or bulk PBMC T cells (not recorded which). The CDR3 region has the sequence CASNPTGPPDNEQFF.